The T cell receptor beta chain under discussion was sequenced for a study of shared clonotypes between healthy human individuals. Study-level findings and limits: All-four-donor shared clonotypes had higher generation probabilities than non-shared clonotypes did. A generally larger estimated richness was seen in naive subsets than in memory subsets.

Concerning this clone: Its antigen is unknown. A junction end diverges from the germline sequence, so it may reflect a read error.

All participating donors were Caucasian adults from Nashville, Tennessee. Some clones are missing from TCRdb's copy, which holds only in-frame ones; the method was immunoSEQ multiplex PCR. The sample holds more than 900,000 clones, more than 75% seen once. There are 13 residues in the CDR3. CDR1 is MNHNS and CDR2 is SASEGT in the germline V gene. The chain couples TRBV6-1 to TRBJ2-5; 9 bases line up with TRBD1. This receptor was identified in a man between 18 and 29 years old in good health. Some clones in this sample may be carry-over from other donors' samples. The sample taken for sequencing was memory CD4+ T cells from PBMCs. Subset described: CD45RA-negative fraction. In DNA form, the CDR3 reads TGTGCCAGCGGTGACAGGGGGCAAGAGACCCAGTACTTC. Translating gives CASGDRGQETQYF.